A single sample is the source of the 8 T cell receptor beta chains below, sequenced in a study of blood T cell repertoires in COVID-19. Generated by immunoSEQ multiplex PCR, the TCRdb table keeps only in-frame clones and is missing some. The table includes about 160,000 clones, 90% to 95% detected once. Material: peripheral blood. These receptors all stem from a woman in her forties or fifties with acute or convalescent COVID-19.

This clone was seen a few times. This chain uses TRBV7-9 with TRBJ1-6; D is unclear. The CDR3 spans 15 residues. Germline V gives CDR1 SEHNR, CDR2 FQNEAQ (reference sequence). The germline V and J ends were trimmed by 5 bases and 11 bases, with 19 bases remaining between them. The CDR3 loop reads CASSDLRVAGAPLHF. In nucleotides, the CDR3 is TGTGCCAGCAGCGACCTCCGGGTCGCCGGGGCACCCCTCCACTTT.

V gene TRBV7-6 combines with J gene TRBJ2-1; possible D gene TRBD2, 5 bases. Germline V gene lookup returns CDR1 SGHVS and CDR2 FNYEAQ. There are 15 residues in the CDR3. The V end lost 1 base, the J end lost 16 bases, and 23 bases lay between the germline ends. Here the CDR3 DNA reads TGTGCCAGCAGCTTAGAGGTAGACGGGGATAAATACTATTTCTTC. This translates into CASSLEVDGDKYYFF.

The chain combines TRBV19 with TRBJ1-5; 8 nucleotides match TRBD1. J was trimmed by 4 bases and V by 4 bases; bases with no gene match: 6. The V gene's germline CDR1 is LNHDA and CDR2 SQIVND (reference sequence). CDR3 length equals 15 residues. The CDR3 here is CASSTSGGVNQPQHF. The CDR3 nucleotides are TGTGCCAGTAGTACATCAGGGGGCGTGAATCAGCCCCAGCATTTT.

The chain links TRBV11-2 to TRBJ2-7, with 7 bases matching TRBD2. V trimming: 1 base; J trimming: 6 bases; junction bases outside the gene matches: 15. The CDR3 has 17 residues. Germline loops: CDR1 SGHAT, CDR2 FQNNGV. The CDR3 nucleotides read TGTGCCAGCAGCTTAGGCCTAGCGGTCCTGGTGGGAAGCGAGCAGTACTTC. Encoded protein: CASSLGLAVLVGSEQYF.

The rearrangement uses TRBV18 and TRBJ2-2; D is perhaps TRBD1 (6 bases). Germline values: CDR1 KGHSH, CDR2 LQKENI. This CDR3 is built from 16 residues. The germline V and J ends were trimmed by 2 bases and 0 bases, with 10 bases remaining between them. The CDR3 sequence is CASSPTGISNTGELFF. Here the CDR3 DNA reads TGTGCCAGCTCACCAACAGGGATTTCGAACACCGGGGAGCTGTTTTTT.

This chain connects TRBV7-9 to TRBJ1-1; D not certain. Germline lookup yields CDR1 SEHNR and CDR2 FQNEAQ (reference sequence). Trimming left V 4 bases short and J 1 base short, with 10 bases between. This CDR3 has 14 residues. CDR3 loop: CASSSGRENTEAFF. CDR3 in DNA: TGTGCCAGCAGCTCTGGGCGGGAGAACACTGAAGCTTTCTTT. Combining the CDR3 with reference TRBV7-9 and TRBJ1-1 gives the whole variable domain DTGVSQNPRHKITKRGQNVTFRCDPISEHNRLYWYRQTLGQGPEFLTYFQNEAQLEKSRLLSDRFSAERPKGSFSTLEIQRTEQGDSAMYLCASSSGRENTEAFFGQGTRLTVV.

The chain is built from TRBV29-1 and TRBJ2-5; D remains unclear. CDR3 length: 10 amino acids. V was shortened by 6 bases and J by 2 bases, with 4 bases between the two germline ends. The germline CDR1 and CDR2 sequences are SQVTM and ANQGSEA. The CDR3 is CSVRQETQYF. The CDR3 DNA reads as TGCAGCGTCAGACAAGAGACCCAGTACTTC.

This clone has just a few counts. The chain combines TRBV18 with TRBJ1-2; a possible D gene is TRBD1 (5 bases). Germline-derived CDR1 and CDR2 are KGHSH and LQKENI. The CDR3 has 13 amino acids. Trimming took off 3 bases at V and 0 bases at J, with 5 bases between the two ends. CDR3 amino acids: CASSPDTNYGYTF. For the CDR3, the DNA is TGTGCCAGCTCACCGGACACTAACTATGGCTACACCTTC.